This entry lists 25 T cell receptor beta chains sequenced from one sample in a study of cytomegalovirus exposure and HLA in healthy donors. PCR employed 60 Vbeta and 13 Jbeta primers. Profiled with immunoSEQ multiplex PCR; TCRdb holds only in-frame clones, not every one. Among approximately 140,000 clones listed, over 75% were seen once. The sample consisted of PBMCs. The receptors originated from a woman aged 45-65 years in good health and CMV-seropositive.

This clone was picked up a small number of times. V is TRBV27 and J is TRBJ2-7; 8 bases fit TRBD1. Germline CDR1 reads MNHEY; CDR2 reads SMNVEV (reference sequence). V was pared by 5 bases and J by 3 bases, with 6 bases of the junction left unmatched. This CDR3 region has 14 residues. In DNA, the CDR3 is TGTGCCAGCAGTCGGACAGGGACATTCTACGAGCAGTACTTC. Translated: CASSRTGTFYEQYF.

This sequence joins TRBV6-4 and TRBJ2-1, with TRBD2 matching 8 bases. Germline assignment: CDR1 MRHNA and CDR2 SNTAGT. V shed 0 bases and J 6 bases; nucleotides not matched to a gene: 4. The CDR3 length is 15 residues. The DNA for the CDR3 is TGTGCCAGCAGTGACTCAGCGGGGGACTCCAATGAGCAGTTCTTC. Translation: CASSDSAGDSNEQFF.

The CDR3 spells CASSLGPPGQGNYGYTF. DNA for the CDR3: TGTGCCAGCAGCTTGGGCCCACCGGGACAGGGGAACTATGGCTACACCTTC. The chain employs TRBV7-3 and TRBJ1-2; 10 bases fit TRBD1. J was trimmed by 2 bases and V by 3 bases; bases with no gene match: 9. This CDR3 is built from 17 residues. Germline assignment: CDR1 SGHTA and CDR2 FQGTGA.

The V call is TRBV27, the J call TRBJ1-4; 8 positions agree with TRBD1. V gave up 8 bases and J gave up 6 bases; unmatched junction bases: 2. Germline values: CDR1 MNHEY, CDR2 SMNVEV (reference sequence). This CDR3 region has 12 residues. CDR3 in amino acids: CASGGQDEKLFF. DNA for the CDR3: TGTGCCAGCGGGGGACAGGATGAAAAACTGTTTTTT.

CDR3 protein: CASSPLGAATDTQYF. In nucleotides, the CDR3 is TGTGCCAGCAGCCCCTTAGGAGCGGCCACAGATACGCAGTATTTT. The V gene is TRBV5-6, the J gene TRBJ2-3, with TRBD2 as a possible D gene (5 bases). Trimming took off 4 bases at V and 2 bases at J, with 14 bases between the two ends. Germline lookup yields CDR1 SGHDT and CDR2 YYEEEE. This CDR3 spans 15 amino acids.

The CDR3 region has the DNA TGTGCCAGCAGCGCGAGGGGGCTGGGCGAGCAGTACTTC. This translates into CASSARGLGEQYF. The chain carries TRBV9 and TRBJ2-7; 7 bases match TRBD1. The CDR3 covers 13 residues. J gave up 6 bases and V 3 bases, and 6 bases lay outside the gene matches. CDR1 and CDR2 (germline): SGDLS, YYNGEE.

The gene calls are TRBV20-1 and TRBJ2-5; D is unresolved. Germline V lookup: CDR1 DFQATT, CDR2 SNEGSKA (reference sequence). The CDR3 is 11 amino acids. V gave up 4 bases and J gave up 0 bases, with 3 bases separating them. The CDR3 nucleotides read TGCAGTGCTACTCACCAAGAGACCCAGTACTTC. Translated, it gives CSATHQETQYF.

A few counts support this clone. V gene TRBV9 combines with J gene TRBJ1-3; a possible D gene is TRBD1 (5 bases). The CDR3 has 15 amino acids. The V gene lost 4 bases and the J gene lost 1 base, with 12 bases spanning the gap. Germline V gene lookup returns CDR1 SGDLS and CDR2 YYNGEE. The CDR3 DNA follows: TGTGCCAGCAGCCCCGGGGGGTATTCTGGAAACACCATATATTTT. It translates to CASSPGGYSGNTIYF. The full variable domain, its missing parts supplied by reference TRBV9 and TRBJ1-3, is DSGVTQTPKHLITATGQRVTLRCSPRSGDLSVYWYQQSLDQGLQFLIQYYNGEERAKGNILERFSAQQFPDLHSELNLSSLELGDSALYFCASSPGGYSGNTIYFGEGSWLTVV.

The rearrangement joins TRBV28 to TRBJ1-2; D is ambiguous. V lost 6 bases to trimming and J lost 6 bases, with 20 bases between them. CDR3 length equals 15 residues. CDR1 MDHEN and CDR2 SYDVKM come from the germline V gene. The CDR3 region has the DNA TGTGCCAGCAGAAAACCCCCTACCCGGACTCATGGCTACACCTTC. Translation: CASRKPPTRTHGYTF.

This clone has just a few counts. The chain joins TRBV30 to TRBJ1-1, with 7 bases identical to TRBD1. Germline CDR1 GTSNPN, CDR2 SVGIG (reference sequence). CDR3 size: 12 residues. The V and J ends lost 5 bases and 2 bases, in that order; junction bases with no gene match: 2. CDR3 amino acids: CAWDRVNTEAFF. The CDR3 DNA reads TGTGCCTGGGACAGGGTAAACACTGAAGCTTTCTTT.

The V call is TRBV4-3, the J call TRBJ2-3; 8 nucleotides match TRBD2. Per germline, CDR1 LGHNA and CDR2 YSLEER. V lost 1 base to trimming and J lost 0 bases; unmatched junction nucleotides: 15. This CDR3 has 20 amino acids. This CDR3 is CASSQGVGGGHFFSTDTQYF. In DNA form, the CDR3 reads TGCGCCAGCAGCCAAGGAGTCGGGGGGGGACACTTTTTTAGCACAGATACGCAGTATTTT.

This clone has a single count. The V gene is TRBV5-1, the J gene TRBJ2-1, with TRBD2 as a possible D gene (7 bases). The CDR3 extends over 16 amino acids. The germline V gene encodes CDR1 SGHRS and CDR2 YFSETQ. With 4 bases removed from V and 5 bases from J, the gap between germline ends came to 19 bases. CDR3 sequence reads: CASSNGWGGTHNEQFF. For the CDR3, the DNA is TGCGCCAGCAGCAACGGTTGGGGGGGCACACACAATGAGCAGTTCTTC.

The CDR3 region is CSVRDYEQYF. For the CDR3, the DNA is TGCAGCGTGAGGGACTACGAGCAGTACTTC. This sequence joins TRBV29-1 and TRBJ2-7; the D gene is possibly TRBD2 (5 bases). Germline-derived CDR1 and CDR2 are SQVTM and ANQGSEA. Deletions cut 6 bases from V and 3 bases from J, with 6 bases between. The CDR3 runs to 10 residues.

The V and J genes are TRBV7-6 and TRBJ1-2; TRBD1 might be the D (6 bases). The CDR3 extends over 18 amino acids. Deletions cut 2 bases from V and 4 bases from J, with 23 bases between. The germline V gene encodes CDR1 SGHVS and CDR2 FNYEAQ. The CDR3 here is CASSLRGDTTSTPYGYTF. The CDR3 DNA follows: TGTGCCAGCAGCTTACGAGGGGACACAACTTCAACCCCCTATGGCTACACCTTC. The whole variable domain, filled in from reference TRBV7-6 and TRBJ1-2, reads GAGVSQSPRYKVTKRGQDVALRCDPISGHVSLYWYRQALGQGPEFLTYFNYEAQQDKSGLPNDRFSAERPEGSISTLTIQRTEQRDSAMYRCASSLRGDTTSTPYGYTFGSGTRLTVV.

This chain joins TRBV2 and TRBJ2-1, with 7 bases identical to TRBD2. CDR1 is SNHLY, CDR2 FYNNEI, per germline. The CDR3 is made up of 15 amino acids. The V and J ends lost 4 bases and 2 bases, in that order; junction bases with no gene match: 5. CDR3 DNA: TGTGCCAGCAGTGTGGGGGGGGTAGCCTACAATGAGCAGTTCTTC. This codes for CASSVGGVAYNEQFF.

The chain uses TRBV6-6 and TRBJ1-5; D is perhaps TRBD1 (6 bases). Germline assignment: CDR1 MNHNY and CDR2 SVGAGI (reference sequence). This CDR3 comprises 13 residues. Trimming took 6 bases from V and 0 from J, leaving 6 bases between them. CDR3 DNA: TGTGCCAGCAGACAGGGTAGCAATCAGCCCCAGCATTTT. Translation gives CASRQGSNQPQHF.

This clone has just a few counts. CDR3 sequence: CASSPQPGQGYEQYF. The DNA for the CDR3 is TGTGCCAGCAGTCCCCAACCGGGACAGGGCTACGAGCAGTACTTC. The chain links TRBV28 to TRBJ2-7; 9 bases are a match to TRBD1. V gave up 5 bases and J gave up 3 bases; unmatched junction bases: 8. The length of the CDR3 is 15 residues. Germline loops: CDR1 MDHEN, CDR2 SYDVKM.

This chain connects TRBV6-5 to TRBJ2-3; D call uncertain. The germline CDR1 and CDR2 sequences are MNHEY and SVGAGI. The V and J ends lost 0 bases and 0 bases respectively, with 7 bases between them. CDR3 length equals 15 residues. The CDR3 DNA sequence: TGTGCCAGCAGTTACTCTGACTCGAGCACAGATACGCAGTATTTT. It specifies CASSYSDSSTDTQYF.

This clone was picked up a small number of times. V gene TRBV4-1 combines with J gene TRBJ1-2; TRBD1 aligns across 7 bases. This CDR3 comprises 18 residues. CDR1 and CDR2 (germline): MGHRA, YSYEKL. After removal of 1 base from V and 0 bases from J, the junction contained 11 bases not matched to a gene. The CDR3, as DNA: TGCGCCAGCAGCCAAGGTCGGACAGGCGTTAAAGCTAACTATGGCTACACCTTC. Translated, it gives CASSQGRTGVKANYGYTF.

CDR3 protein: CASSLTGSNQPQHF. DNA for the CDR3: TGTGCCAGCAGCTTAACAGGTAGCAATCAGCCCCAGCATTTT. The chain has TRBV7-6 and TRBJ1-5, with a tentative D call TRBD1 (5 bases). V was trimmed by 2 bases and J by 0 bases, leaving 5 bases between them. Germline V CDR1 and CDR2: SGHVS, FNYEAQ. This CDR3 has 14 residues.

A note on this clone: This sample also contains other DNA sequences that code for the same CDR3. This chain joins TRBV9 and TRBJ2-2; 8 bases match TRBD2. V shed 0 bases and J 1 base; nucleotides not matched to a gene: 8. Germline V gene data show CDR1 as SGDLS and CDR2 as YYNGEE. The CDR3 runs to 18 residues. CDR3 region: CASSVVRAGAGNTGELFF. The CDR3 region has the DNA TGTGCCAGCAGCGTAGTTCGAGCGGGGGCCGGGAACACCGGGGAGCTGTTTTTT.

The genes are TRBV7-8 and TRBJ2-3; D call uncertain. The V and J ends lost 4 bases and 0 bases respectively, with 8 bases between them. This CDR3 is 14 amino acids long. The germline V gene encodes CDR1 SGHVS and CDR2 FQNEAQ. CDR3 in DNA: TGTGCCAGCAGCTCGAAGACTAGCACAGATACGCAGTATTTT. Protein sequence: CASSSKTSTDTQYF. Full variable domain (missing parts from reference TRBV7-8 and TRBJ2-3): GAGVSQSPRYKVAKRGQDVALRCDPISGHVSLFWYQQALGQGPEFLTYFQNEAQLDKSGLPSDRFFAERPEGSVSTLKIQRTQQEDSAVYLCASSSKTSTDTQYFGPGTRLTVL.

V gene TRBV29-1 combines with J gene TRBJ2-1, with 8 bases lining up with TRBD1. This CDR3 spans 16 amino acids. CDR1 and CDR2 (germline): SQVTM, ANQGSEA. The V segment lost 0 bases and the J segment 7 bases; nucleotides outside the gene matches: 11. The CDR3 spells CSVEESGRGQLNEQFF. The CDR3 DNA is TGCAGCGTTGAAGAGTCGGGCAGGGGGCAATTGAATGAGCAGTTCTTC.

The chain uses TRBV7-8 and TRBJ2-1; 11 nucleotides match TRBD2. Per the germline V gene, CDR1 is SGHVS and CDR2 is FQNEAQ. J was trimmed by 3 bases and V by 5 bases; bases with no gene match: 6. This CDR3 is built from 16 residues. The DNA of the CDR3 is TGTGCCAGCAGCCCCCGACTAGCGGGGAACTACAATGAGCAGTTCTTC. This encodes CASSPRLAGNYNEQFF.

This clone was recorded many times. This rearrangement joins TRBV5-8 to TRBJ2-3; 10 bases match TRBD2. The CDR3 spans 17 residues. Per the germline V gene, CDR1 is SGHTS and CDR2 is YDEGEE. V was clipped by 0 bases and J by 5 bases; unmatched bases: 9. CDR3 residues: CASSLGIAGGLGDTQYF. The DNA for the CDR3 is TGTGCCAGCAGCTTGGGAATAGCGGGGGGCCTAGGAGATACGCAGTATTTT. The complete variable domain, with remaining parts taken from reference TRBV5-8 and TRBJ2-3, reads EAGVTQSPTHLIKTRGQQATLRCSPISGHTSVYWYQQALGLGLQFLLWYDEGEERNRGNFPPRFSGRQFPNYSSELNVNALELEDSALYLCASSLGIAGGLGDTQYFGPGTRLTVL.